This entry features one T cell receptor beta chain sequence. This sample is part of a study of early stage breast cancer tumors. V dropped 0 bases and J dropped 4 bases, with 8 bases sitting between them. Germline values: CDR1 SGHRS, CDR2 YFSETQ. The CDR3 runs 14 residues. Assay: immunoSEQ multiplex PCR; the TCRdb copy retains only in-frame clones and omits some. The sample lists about 46,000 clones; approximately 78% were seen once. The source material was blood. This receptor was taken from a middle-aged person with breast cancer. V usage is TRBV5-1 and J usage is TRBJ1-3; D unclear. The CDR3 protein is CASSLAPGGNTIYF. The DNA of the CDR3 is TGCGCCAGCAGCTTGGCCCCCGGGGGAAACACCATATATTTT.